This T cell receptor beta chain was sequenced during a study of blood T cell repertoires in COVID-19. Study processing details: Amplifying reference gene primers gave estimates of nucleated cell counts. Assay used: immunoSEQ multiplex PCR; TCRdb lists only in-frame clones, some missing. V and J calls and clone size are given by that table; D and trimming were obtained from the DNA. The sample comprises about 190,000 clones, around 80% of which are singletons, and 2.5% to 3.5% rests with the top ten. V was cut by 5 bases and J by 7 bases, with 18 bases left in between. The CDR3 has 15 amino acids. CDR1 is LGHDT, CDR2 YNNKEL, per germline (reference sequence).

Sequenced sample: peripheral blood. The chain carries TRBV3-1 (or the pseudogene TRBV3-2) and TRBJ1-5; possible D gene TRBD1, 5 bases. This TCR was sampled from a woman of 80 years or more with active or convalescent COVID-19. The CDR3 here is CASSFQGAAGQPQHF. The CDR3 DNA is TGTGCCAGCAGCTTCCAGGGTGCCGCGGGACAGCCCCAGCATTTT.